One T cell receptor beta chain is described in this entry. The data originate from a study of cytomegalovirus exposure and HLA in healthy donors. The PCR used 60 Vbeta and 13 Jbeta primers. Generated by immunoSEQ multiplex PCR, the TCRdb table keeps only in-frame clones and is missing some. The profile shows 150,000 to 200,000 clones, about four fifths of them singletons. This CDR3 region has 17 residues. The V and J ends lost 1 base and 4 bases respectively, with 17 bases between them. Germline assignment: CDR1 SGDLS and CDR2 YYNGEE. This rearrangement joins TRBV9 to TRBJ2-2; D is undetermined. This receptor was obtained from a boy aged 5 to 17 in good health and CMV-seronegative. Sequencing was done on a sample of PBMCs. CDR3 DNA: TGTGCCAGCAGCGTAAACAGCCGACCCCACGGCACCGGGGAGCTGTTTTTT. Translation gives CASSVNSRPHGTGELFF.